These 18 T cell receptor beta chains were all obtained from the same sample, sequenced in a study of CXCR3-negative and CXCR3-positive naive CD8 T cells. General study findings and limits: CXCR3-expressing naive cells carried TRB CDR3s more hydrophobic than those of CXCR3-negative naive cells.

For these TCRs, the target antigens are not known. UMI-labeled 5' RACE TRB cDNA libraries were prepared from the cells. Each CDR3 protein gets one entry in TCRdb, which reprocessed the 5' RACE reads and gives no DNA. The listing contains some 150,000 distinct CDR3 sequences. The sample consisted of naive CXCR3+ CD8+ T cells from blood. Subset here: CD45RO-CCR7+CD27+CD95- naive CD8+ T cells expressing CXCR3 (TNR3+). The receptor source for this set is a human donor in good health. Some clones in this sample may be carry-over from other donors' samples.

J is TRBJ2-7 and V is TRBV12-3 or TRBV12-4; TCRdb returns TRBD1, unconfirmable since there is no DNA. The CDR3 has 15 amino acids. This CDR3 is CASTQEGGSSYEQYF.

The chain carries TRBV6-2 or TRBV6-3 and TRBJ2-2. CDR3 length equals 13 residues. CDR1 MNHEY and CDR2 SVGEGT come from the germline V gene. The CDR3 here is CASSYRDTGELFF.

V usage is TRBV6-5 and J usage is TRBJ2-7; no DNA is available, so the TRBD1 call from TCRdb remains unchecked. From germline, CDR1 is MNHEY and CDR2 SVGAGI. The CDR3 consists of 16 residues. CDR3 residues: CASSYSRTESSYEQYF.

The chain couples TRBV12-3 or TRBV12-4 to TRBJ2-3. The length of the CDR3 is 13 residues. CDR3 residues: CANGPQFTDTQYF.

V usage is TRBV29-1 and J usage is TRBJ2-1; the D call of TRBD1 rests on TCRdb alone, since no DNA is present to check it. CDR3 length equals 13 residues. Germline values: CDR1 SQVTM, CDR2 ANQGSEA. CDR3 region: CSVDWGSYNEQFF.

This chain uses TRBV29-1 with TRBJ1-1. The CDR3 consists of 15 residues. CDR1 SQVTM and CDR2 ANQGSEA come from the germline V gene. The CDR3 here is CSVEDPEQPNTEAFF.

This rearrangement joins TRBV2 to TRBJ2-1; TCRdb reports TRBD1, a call that lacks DNA to check it against. This CDR3 region has 15 residues. CDR1 is SNHLY and CDR2 is FYNNEI in the germline V gene. The CDR3 here is CASREPRDVYNEQFF.

The genes are TRBV28 and TRBJ2-3; TCRdb lists TRBD2, though no DNA is available to test this call. The CDR3 contains 13 residues. The germline V gene encodes CDR1 MDHEN and CDR2 SYDVKM. CDR3 residues: CASSDRGSDTQYF.

This rearrangement joins TRBV29-1 to TRBJ1-1. CDR3 length: 13 residues. The germline CDR1 and CDR2 sequences are SQVTM and ANQGSEA. This chain's CDR3 is CSVKTGFNTEAFF.

CDR3 region: CASLGTTDTQYF. V and J are TRBV12-3 or TRBV12-4 and TRBJ2-3; TCRdb lists TRBD1, though no DNA is available to test this call. CDR3 length: 12 residues.

The CDR3 protein is CASIQGPYNEQFF. The chain is built from TRBV7-9 and TRBJ2-1; TCRdb returns TRBD1, unconfirmable since there is no DNA. Germline CDR1 is SEHNR and CDR2 is FQNEAQ (reference sequence). The CDR3 has 13 amino acids.

The V and J genes are TRBV20-1 and TRBJ2-1; TCRdb indicates TRBD1, and absent DNA this call remains unverified. CDR3 length equals 13 residues. CDR1 and CDR2 (germline): DFQATT, SNEGSKA (reference sequence). This chain's CDR3 is CSAPGEGAPEQFF.

The genes are TRBV12-3 or TRBV12-4 and TRBJ1-2; TCRdb names TRBD1, which stays unverified in the absence of DNA. The CDR3 is made up of 12 amino acids. This CDR3 is CASKNRGLGYTF.

The chain uses TRBV20-1 and TRBJ2-1; TCRdb's D call, TRBD1, is unchecked because there is no DNA. The germline V gene encodes CDR1 DFQATT and CDR2 SNEGSKA (reference sequence). CDR3 length: 16 residues. CDR3 sequence: CSANPLGGALINEQFF.

The rearrangement joins TRBV12-3 or TRBV12-4 to TRBJ2-1; the TRBD1 assignment by TCRdb is unverifiable without DNA. CDR3 size: 16 residues. The CDR3: CASRRPGQSSYNEQFF.

The chain couples TRBV7-9 to TRBJ2-3; TCRdb indicates TRBD2, and absent DNA this call remains unverified. CDR3 size: 17 residues. Germline V gene lookup returns CDR1 SEHNR and CDR2 FQNEAQ (reference sequence). The CDR3 sequence is CASVSGGLAGITDTQYF.

The CDR3 is CASSPSWGDPFYEQYF. The chain joins TRBV14 to TRBJ2-7; there is no DNA to check the TCRdb D call of TRBD1. In germline, CDR1 is SGHDN, CDR2 FVKESK. This CDR3 contains 16 residues. The full variable domain, its missing parts supplied by reference TRBV14 and TRBJ2-7, is EAGVTQFPSHSVIEKGQTVTLRCDPISGHDNLYWYRRVMGKEIKFLLHFVKESKQDESGMPNNRFLAERTGGTYSTLKVQPAELEDSGVYFCASSPSWGDPFYEQYFGPGTRLTVT.

The chain recombines TRBV3-1 with TRBJ2-7; TCRdb designates TRBD1, a call that cannot be tested without DNA. The CDR3 covers 16 residues. Germline CDR1 is LGHDT and CDR2 is YNNKEL (reference sequence). The chain's CDR3 is CASSQEGTGGFDEQYF.